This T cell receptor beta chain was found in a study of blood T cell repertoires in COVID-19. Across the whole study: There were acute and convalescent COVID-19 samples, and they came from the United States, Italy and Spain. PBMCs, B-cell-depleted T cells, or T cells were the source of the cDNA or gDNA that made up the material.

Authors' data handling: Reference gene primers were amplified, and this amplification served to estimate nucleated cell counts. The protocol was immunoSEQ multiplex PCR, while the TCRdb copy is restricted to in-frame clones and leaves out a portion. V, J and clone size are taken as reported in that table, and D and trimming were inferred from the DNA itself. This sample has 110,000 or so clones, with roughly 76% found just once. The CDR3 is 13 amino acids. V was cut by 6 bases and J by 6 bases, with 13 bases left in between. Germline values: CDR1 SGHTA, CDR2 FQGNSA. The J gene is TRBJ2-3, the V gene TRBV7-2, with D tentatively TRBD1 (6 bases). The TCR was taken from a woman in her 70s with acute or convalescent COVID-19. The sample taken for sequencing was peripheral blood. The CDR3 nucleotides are TGTGCCAGCAGTCGGACAGAGGGGGATACGCAGTATTTT. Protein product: CASSRTEGDTQYF.